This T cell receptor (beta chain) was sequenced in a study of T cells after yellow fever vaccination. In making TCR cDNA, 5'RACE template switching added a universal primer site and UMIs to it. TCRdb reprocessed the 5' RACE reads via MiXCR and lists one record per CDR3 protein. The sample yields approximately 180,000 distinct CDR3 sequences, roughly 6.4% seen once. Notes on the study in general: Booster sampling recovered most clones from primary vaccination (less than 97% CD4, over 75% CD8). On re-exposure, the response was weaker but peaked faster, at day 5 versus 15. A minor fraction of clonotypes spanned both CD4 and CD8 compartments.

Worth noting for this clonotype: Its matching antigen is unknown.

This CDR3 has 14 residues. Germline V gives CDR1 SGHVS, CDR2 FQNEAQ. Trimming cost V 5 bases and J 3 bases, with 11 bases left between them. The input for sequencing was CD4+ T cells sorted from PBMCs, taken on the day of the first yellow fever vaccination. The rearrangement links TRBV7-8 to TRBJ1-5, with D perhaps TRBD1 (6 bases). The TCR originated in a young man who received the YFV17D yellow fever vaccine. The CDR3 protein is CASSRTGFNQPQHF. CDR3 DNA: TGTGCCAGCAGCCGAACAGGGTTCAATCAGCCCCAGCATTTT.